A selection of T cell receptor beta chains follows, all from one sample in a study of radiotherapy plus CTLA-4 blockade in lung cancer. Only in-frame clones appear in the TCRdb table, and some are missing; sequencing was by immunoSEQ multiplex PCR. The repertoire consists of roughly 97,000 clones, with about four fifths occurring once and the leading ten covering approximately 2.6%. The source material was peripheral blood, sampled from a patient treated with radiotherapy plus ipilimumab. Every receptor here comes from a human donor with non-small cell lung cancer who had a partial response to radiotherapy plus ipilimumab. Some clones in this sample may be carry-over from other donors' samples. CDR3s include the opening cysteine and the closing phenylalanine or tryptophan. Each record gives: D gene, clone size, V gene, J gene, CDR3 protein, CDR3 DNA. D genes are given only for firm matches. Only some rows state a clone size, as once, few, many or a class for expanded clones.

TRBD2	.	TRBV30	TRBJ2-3	CAWERERLDTQYF	TGTGCCTGGGAGCGGGAGAGATTAGATACGCAGTATTTT
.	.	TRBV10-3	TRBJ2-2	CAAGTMGAIGELFF	TGTGCCGCCGGAACGATGGGGGCGATCGGGGAGCTGTTTTTT
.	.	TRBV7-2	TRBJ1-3	CASRSQGFSGNTIYF	TGTGCCAGCAGATCACAGGGTTTCTCTGGAAACACCATATATTTT
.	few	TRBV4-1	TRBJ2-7	CASSQGWGQIYEQYF	TGCGCCAGCAGCCAGGGTTGGGGGCAAATCTACGAGCAGTACTTC
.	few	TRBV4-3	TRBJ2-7	CASSLSLPPEDEQYF	TGCGCCAGCAGCCTGTCCTTACCCCCGGAGGACGAGCAGTACTTC
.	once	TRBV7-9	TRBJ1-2	CASSPYRLYGYTF	TGTGCCAGCAGCCCGTATAGACTTTATGGCTACACCTTC
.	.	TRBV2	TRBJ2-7	CASSWIRGEQYF	TGTGCCAGCAGTTGGATCAGGGGCGAGCAGTACTTC
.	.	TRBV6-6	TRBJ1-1	CASSFNRNTEAFF	TGTGCCAGCAGCTTCAACAGGAACACTGAAGCTTTCTTT
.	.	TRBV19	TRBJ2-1	CASSVRDNEQFF	TGTGCCAGTAGTGTCCGGGATAATGAGCAGTTCTTC
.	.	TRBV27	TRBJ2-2	CASALRGLANTGELFF	TGTGCCAGCGCCCTGAGAGGGCTAGCCAACACCGGGGAGCTGTTTTTT
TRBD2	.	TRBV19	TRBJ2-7	CASKGLAPVMDEQYF	TGTGCCAGTAAAGGACTAGCGCCTGTAATGGACGAGCAGTACTTC
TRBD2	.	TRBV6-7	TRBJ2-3	CAPDPGGGASDTQYF	TGTGCCCCGGACCCCGGCGGGGGGGCCTCAGATACGCAGTATTTT
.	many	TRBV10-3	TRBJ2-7	CAISAERYEQYF	TGTGCCATCAGTGCGGAGCGTTACGAGCAGTACTTC
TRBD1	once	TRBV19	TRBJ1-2	CASSMQGDGGYTF	TGTGCCAGTAGTATGCAGGGGGATGGAGGCTACACCTTC
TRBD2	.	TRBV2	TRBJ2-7	CASRVLAGYEQYF	TGTGCCAGCAGGGTACTAGCGGGGTACGAGCAGTACTTC
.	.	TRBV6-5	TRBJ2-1	CASSSSSGGYNEQFF	.
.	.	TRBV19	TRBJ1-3	CASVGNSPGNSGNTIYF	TGTGCCAGTGTGGGGAATTCTCCAGGGAACTCTGGAAACACCATATATTTT
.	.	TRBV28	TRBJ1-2	CASSAPVGEGPYGYTF	TGTGCCAGCAGTGCCCCAGTAGGGGAGGGTCCCTATGGCTACACCTTC
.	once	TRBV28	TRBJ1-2	CASRGPTGPHHYGYTF	TGTGCCAGCAGGGGCCCGACAGGCCCGCACCACTATGGCTACACCTTC
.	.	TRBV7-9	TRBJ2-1	CASSALDEQFF	TGTGCCAGCAGCGCGTTGGATGAGCAGTTCTTC
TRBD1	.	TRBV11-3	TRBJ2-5	CASSPDRGRGETQYF	TGTGCCAGCAGCCCAGACAGGGGGCGTGGTGAGACCCAGTACTTC
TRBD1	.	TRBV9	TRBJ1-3	CASSVDRGLGNTIYF	TGTGCCAGCAGCGTAGACAGGGGGCTTGGAAACACCATATATTTT
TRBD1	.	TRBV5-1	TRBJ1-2	CASSVGQATYGYTF	TGCGCCAGCAGCGTGGGACAGGCGACCTATGGCTACACCTTC
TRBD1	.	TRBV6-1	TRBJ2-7	CASSEAGQGFYEQYF	TGTGCCAGCAGTGAAGCGGGACAGGGTTTCTACGAGCAGTACTTC
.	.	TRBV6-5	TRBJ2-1	CASGRGTPNEQFF	TGTGCCAGCGGAAGAGGGACACCTAATGAGCAGTTCTTC
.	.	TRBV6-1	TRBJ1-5	CASSALGGSWENQPQHF	TGTGCCAGCAGTGCTCTTGGGGGGAGCTGGGAAAATCAGCCCCAGCATTTT
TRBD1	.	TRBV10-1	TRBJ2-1	CASSGTGGGYEQFF	TGCGCCAGCAGTGGGACAGGGGGCGGCTATGAGCAGTTCTTC
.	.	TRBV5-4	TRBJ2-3	CASSPPLGGVDTQYF	TGTGCCAGCAGCCCCCCCTTGGGGGGAGTGGATACGCAGTATTTT
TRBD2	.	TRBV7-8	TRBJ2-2	CASRGLVATGELFF	TGTGCCAGCAGGGGACTAGTTGCCACCGGGGAGCTGTTTTTT
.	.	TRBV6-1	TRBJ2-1	CASRAGRLFYNEQFF	TGTGCCAGCAGGGCAGGGCGACTTTTCTACAATGAGCAGTTCTTC
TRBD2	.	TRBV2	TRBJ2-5	CASSRLAGGQAPETQYF	TGTGCCAGCAGTCGACTAGCGGGGGGCCAGGCGCCAGAGACCCAGTACTTC
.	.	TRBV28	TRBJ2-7	CASSLRAADRHEQYF	TGTGCCAGCAGTTTAAGGGCAGCGGACCGCCACGAGCAGTACTTC
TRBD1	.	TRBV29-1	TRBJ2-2	CSVEKGAGGELFF	TGCAGCGTTGAGAAGGGGGCCGGCGGGGAGCTGTTTTTT
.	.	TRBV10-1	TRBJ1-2	CASSEAYNYGYTF	TGCGCCAGCAGTGAGGCCTATAACTATGGCTACACCTTC
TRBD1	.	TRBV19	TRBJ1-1	CASSRETGSTEAFF	TGTGCCAGTAGTAGGGAGACAGGGAGCACTGAAGCTTTCTTT
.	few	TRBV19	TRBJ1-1	CASRILDSMNTEAFF	TGTGCCAGTAGAATCCTCGACAGCATGAACACTGAAGCTTTCTTT
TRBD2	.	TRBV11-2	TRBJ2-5	CASRPSGGAWETQYF	TGTGCCAGCAGACCCAGCGGGGGGGCCTGGGAGACCCAGTACTTC
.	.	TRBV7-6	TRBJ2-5	CASSYKETQYF	TGTGCCAGCAGCTACAAAGAGACCCAGTACTTC
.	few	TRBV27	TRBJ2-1	CASSLSGVGFNEQFF	TGTGCCAGCAGTTTATCCGGGGTAGGGTTCAATGAGCAGTTCTTC
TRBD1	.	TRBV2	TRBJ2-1	CASSGQGQGYNEQFF	TGTGCCAGCAGTGGACAGGGCCAGGGGTACAATGAGCAGTTCTTC
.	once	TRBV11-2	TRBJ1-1	CASSFQENTEAFF	TGTGCCAGCAGCTTTCAGGAGAACACTGAAGCTTTCTTT
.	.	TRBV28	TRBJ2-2	CASSLRGGELFF	TGTGCCAGCAGTTTACGGGGCGGGGAGCTGTTTTTT
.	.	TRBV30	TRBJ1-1	CAWSVGLEAFF	TGTGCCTGGAGTGTTGGCCTTGAAGCTTTCTTT
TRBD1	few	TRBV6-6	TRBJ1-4	CASRGGGATNEKLFF	TGTGCCAGCAGAGGGGGCGGTGCAACTAATGAAAAACTGTTTTTT
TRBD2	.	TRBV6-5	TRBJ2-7	CASSYSQRGYEQYF	TGTGCCAGCAGTTACTCGCAGCGGGGCTACGAGCAGTACTTC
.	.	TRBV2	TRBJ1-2	CASSPRQAFYGYTF	TGTGCCAGCAGTCCAAGACAGGCATTCTATGGCTACACCTTC
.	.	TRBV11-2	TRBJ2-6	CASSTQGGANVLTF	TGTGCCAGCAGCACCCAGGGGGGGGCCAACGTCCTGACTTTC
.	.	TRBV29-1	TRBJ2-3	CSVDDRRSTDTQYF	TGCAGCGTTGATGACAGAAGGTCCACAGATACGCAGTATTTT
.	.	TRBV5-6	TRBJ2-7	CASSLGVRGPSEQYF	TGTGCCAGCAGCTTGGGTGTTAGAGGGCCGAGTGAGCAGTACTTC
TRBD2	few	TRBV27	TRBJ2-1	CASSPTRLAGGPRYNEQFF	TGTGCCAGCAGTCCCACCAGACTAGCGGGAGGGCCGCGATACAATGAGCAGTTCTTC
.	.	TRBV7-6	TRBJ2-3	CASTPGGIAGSSTDTQYF	TGTGCCAGCACCCCAGGGGGGATAGCGGGAAGTAGCACAGATACGCAGTATTTT